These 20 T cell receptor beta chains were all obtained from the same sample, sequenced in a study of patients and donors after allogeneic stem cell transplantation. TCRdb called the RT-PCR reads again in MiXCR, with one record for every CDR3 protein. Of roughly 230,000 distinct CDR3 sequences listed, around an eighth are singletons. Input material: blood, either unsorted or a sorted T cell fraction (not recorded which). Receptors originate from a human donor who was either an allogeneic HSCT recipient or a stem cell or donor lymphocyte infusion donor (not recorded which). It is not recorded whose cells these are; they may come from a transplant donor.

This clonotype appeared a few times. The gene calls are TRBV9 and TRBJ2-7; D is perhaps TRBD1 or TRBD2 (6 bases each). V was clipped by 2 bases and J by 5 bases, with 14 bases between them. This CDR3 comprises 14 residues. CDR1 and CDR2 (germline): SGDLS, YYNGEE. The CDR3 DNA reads TGTGCCAGCAGCGTCACAATGGGGGGCCACGAGCAGTACTTC. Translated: CASSVTMGGHEQYF.

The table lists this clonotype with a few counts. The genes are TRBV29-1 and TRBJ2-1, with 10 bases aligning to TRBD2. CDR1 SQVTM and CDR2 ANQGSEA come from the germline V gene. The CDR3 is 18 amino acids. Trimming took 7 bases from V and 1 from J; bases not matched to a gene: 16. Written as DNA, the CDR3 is TGCAGCGCCCGAGGCGCTAGCGGGGGATTAAAGTCCTACAATGAGCAGTTCTTC. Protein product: CSARGASGGLKSYNEQFF.

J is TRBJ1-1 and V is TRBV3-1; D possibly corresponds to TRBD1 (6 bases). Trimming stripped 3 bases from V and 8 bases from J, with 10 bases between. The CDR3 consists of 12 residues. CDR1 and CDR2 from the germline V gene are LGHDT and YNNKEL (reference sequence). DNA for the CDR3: TGTGCCAGCAGCCACTCGGGGGCCGAAGCTTTCTTT. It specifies CASSHSGAEAFF. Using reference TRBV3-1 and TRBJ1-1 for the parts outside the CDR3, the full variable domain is DTAVSQTPKYLVTQMGNDKSIKCEQNLGHDTMYWYKQDSKKFLKIMFSYNNKELIINETVPNRFSPKSPDKAHLNLHINSLELGDSAVYFCASSHSGAEAFFGQGTRLTVV.

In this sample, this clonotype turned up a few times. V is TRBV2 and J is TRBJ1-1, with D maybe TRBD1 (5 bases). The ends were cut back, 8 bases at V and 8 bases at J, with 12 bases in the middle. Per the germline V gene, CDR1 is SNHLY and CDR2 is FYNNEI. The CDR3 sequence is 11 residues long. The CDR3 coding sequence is TGTGCCAGCGGACGGGGGGAGGAAGCTTTCTTT. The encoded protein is CASGRGEEAFF. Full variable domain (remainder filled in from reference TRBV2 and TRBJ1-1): EPEVTQTPSHQVTQMGQEVILRCVPISNHLYFYWYRQILGQKVEFLVSFYNNEISEKSEIFDDQFSVERPDGSNFTLKIRSTKLEDSAMYFCASGRGEEAFFGQGTRLTVV.

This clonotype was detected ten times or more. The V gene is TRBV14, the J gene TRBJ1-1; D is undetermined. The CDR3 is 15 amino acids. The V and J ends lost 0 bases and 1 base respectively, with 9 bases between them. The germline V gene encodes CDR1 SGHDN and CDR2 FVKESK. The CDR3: CASSQDHWKNTEAFF. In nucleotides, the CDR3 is TGTGCCAGCAGCCAAGATCATTGGAAGAACACTGAAGCTTTCTTT.

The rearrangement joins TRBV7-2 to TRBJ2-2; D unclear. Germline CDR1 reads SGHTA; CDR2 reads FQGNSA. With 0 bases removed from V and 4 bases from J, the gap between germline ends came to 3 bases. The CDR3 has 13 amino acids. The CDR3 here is CASSLAATGELFF. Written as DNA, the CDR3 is TGTGCCAGCAGCTTAGCGGCCACCGGGGAGCTGTTTTTT.

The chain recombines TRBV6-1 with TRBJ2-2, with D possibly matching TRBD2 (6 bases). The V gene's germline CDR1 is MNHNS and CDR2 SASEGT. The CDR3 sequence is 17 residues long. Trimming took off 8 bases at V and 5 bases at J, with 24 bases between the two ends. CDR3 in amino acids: CASVPRRGTPGTGELFF. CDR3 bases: TGTGCCAGCGTTCCGCGACGGGGGACTCCAGGGACCGGGGAGCTGTTTTTT.

CDR3 sequence reads: CASSSTGTRSTDTQYF. The CDR3, as DNA: TGTGCCAGCAGTTCCACCGGGACTCGGAGCACAGATACGCAGTATTTT. The chain combines TRBV27 with TRBJ2-3; D is possibly TRBD2 (6 bases). Germline loops: CDR1 MNHEY, CDR2 SMNVEV (reference sequence). The V end lost 4 bases, the J end lost 0 bases, and 14 bases lay between the germline ends. The CDR3 covers 16 residues.

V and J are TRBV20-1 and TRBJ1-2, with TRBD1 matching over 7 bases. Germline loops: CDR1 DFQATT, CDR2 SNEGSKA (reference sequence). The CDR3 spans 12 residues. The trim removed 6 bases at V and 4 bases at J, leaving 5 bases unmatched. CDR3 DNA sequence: TGCAGTGCCGGACAGGAAGCCTATGGCTACACCTTC. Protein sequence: CSAGQEAYGYTF.

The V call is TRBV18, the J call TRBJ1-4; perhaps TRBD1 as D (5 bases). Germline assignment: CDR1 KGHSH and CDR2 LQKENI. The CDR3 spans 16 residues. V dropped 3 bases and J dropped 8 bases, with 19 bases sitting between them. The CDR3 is CASSPVSPTRGEKLFF. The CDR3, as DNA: TGTGCCAGCTCACCGGTCTCCCCAACACGGGGGGAAAAACTGTTTTTT.

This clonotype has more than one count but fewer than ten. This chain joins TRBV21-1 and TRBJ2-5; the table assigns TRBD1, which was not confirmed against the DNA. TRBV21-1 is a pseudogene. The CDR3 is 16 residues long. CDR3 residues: CASSKREDRDQETQYF. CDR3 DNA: TGTGCCAGCAGCAAACGGGAGGACAGGGATCAAGAGACCCAGTACTTC.

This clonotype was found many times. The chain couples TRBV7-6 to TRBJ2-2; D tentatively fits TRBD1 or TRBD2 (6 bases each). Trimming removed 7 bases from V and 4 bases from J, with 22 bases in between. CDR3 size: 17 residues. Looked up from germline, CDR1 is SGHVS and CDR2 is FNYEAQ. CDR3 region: CASTRGLAYGITGELFF. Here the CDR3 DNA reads TGTGCCAGCACCCGGGGGCTAGCGTACGGAATCACCGGGGAGCTGTTTTTT.

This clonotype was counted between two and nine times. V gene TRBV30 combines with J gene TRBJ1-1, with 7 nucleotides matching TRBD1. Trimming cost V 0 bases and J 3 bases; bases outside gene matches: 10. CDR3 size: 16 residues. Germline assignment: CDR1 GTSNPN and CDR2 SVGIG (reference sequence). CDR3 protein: CAWSVLASRGDTEAFF. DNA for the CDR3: TGTGCCTGGAGTGTACTTGCTTCCAGGGGGGACACTGAAGCTTTCTTT.

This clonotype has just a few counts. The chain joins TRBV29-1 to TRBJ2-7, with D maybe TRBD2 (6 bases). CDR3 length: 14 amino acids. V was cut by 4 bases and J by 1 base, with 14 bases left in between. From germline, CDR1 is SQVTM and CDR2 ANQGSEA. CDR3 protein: CSVGGGAGSYEQYF. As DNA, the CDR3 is TGCAGCGTTGGAGGAGGGGCAGGGTCCTACGAGCAGTACTTC.

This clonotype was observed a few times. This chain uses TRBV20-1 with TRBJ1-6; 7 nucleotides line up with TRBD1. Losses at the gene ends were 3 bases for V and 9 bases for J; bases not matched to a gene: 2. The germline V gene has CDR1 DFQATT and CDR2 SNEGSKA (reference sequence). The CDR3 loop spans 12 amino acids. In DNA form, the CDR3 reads TGCAGTGCTAGGCCAGGGGGTTCACCCCTCCACTTT. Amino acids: CSARPGGSPLHF.

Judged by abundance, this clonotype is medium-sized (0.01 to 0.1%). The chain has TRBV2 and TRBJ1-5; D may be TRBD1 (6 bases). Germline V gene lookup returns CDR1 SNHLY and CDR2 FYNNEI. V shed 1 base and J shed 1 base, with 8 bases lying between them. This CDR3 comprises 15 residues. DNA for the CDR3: TGTGCCAGCAGTGAAGGGGGACAAAGCAATCAGCCCCAGCATTTT. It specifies CASSEGGQSNQPQHF.

CDR3 in amino acids: CASSYTNRVHEQYF. In DNA form, the CDR3 reads TGTGCCAGCAGTTACACAAACAGGGTCCACGAGCAGTACTTC. V and J are TRBV6-5 and TRBJ2-7; maybe TRBD1 (6 bases). V lost 2 bases and J lost 5, with 13 bases in between. This CDR3 is built from 14 residues. Per germline, CDR1 MNHEY and CDR2 SVGAGI.

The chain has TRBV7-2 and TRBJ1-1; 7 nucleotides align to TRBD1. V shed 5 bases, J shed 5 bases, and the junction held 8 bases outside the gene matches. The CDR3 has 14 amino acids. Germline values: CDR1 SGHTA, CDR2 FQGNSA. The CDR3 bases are TGTGCCAGCAGCCCACAGGGGCGACGGACTGAAGCTTTCTTT. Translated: CASSPQGRRTEAFF. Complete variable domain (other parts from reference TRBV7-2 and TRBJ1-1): GAGVSQSPSNKVTEKGKDVELRCDPISGHTALYWYRQSLGQGLEFLIYFQGNSAPDKSGLPSDRFSAERTGGSVSTLTIQRTQQEDSAVYLCASSPQGRRTEAFFGQGTRLTVV.

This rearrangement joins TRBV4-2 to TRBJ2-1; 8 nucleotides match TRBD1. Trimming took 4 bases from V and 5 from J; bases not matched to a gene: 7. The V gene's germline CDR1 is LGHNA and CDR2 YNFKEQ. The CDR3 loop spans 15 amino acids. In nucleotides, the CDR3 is TGTGCCAGCAGCCGCACCGGGACAGGCAACAATGAGCAGTTCTTC. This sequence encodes CASSRTGTGNNEQFF.

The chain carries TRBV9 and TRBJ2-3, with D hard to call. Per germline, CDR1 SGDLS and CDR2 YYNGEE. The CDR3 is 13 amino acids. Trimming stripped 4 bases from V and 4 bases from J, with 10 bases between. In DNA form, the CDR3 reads TGTGCCAGCAGCCCTCAAGGGTCAGATACGCAGTATTTT. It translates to CASSPQGSDTQYF. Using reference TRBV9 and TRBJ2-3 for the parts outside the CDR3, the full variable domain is DSGVTQTPKHLITATGQRVTLRCSPRSGDLSVYWYQQSLDQGLQFLIQYYNGEERAKGNILERFSAQQFPDLHSELNLSSLELGDSALYFCASSPQGSDTQYFGPGTRLTVL.